This T cell receptor (beta chain) was recovered during a study of low-dose radiotherapy and immunotherapy resistance in tumors. As for the study in general: It was 1 Gy per fraction every two weeks that Cohort 2 received, adding up to 13 Gy over 26 weeks. The study administered intravenous cyclophosphamide at 200 mg/m2 every two weeks, one day ahead of radiation and immunotherapy. Patients took 300 mg oral aspirin daily for four cycles from cycle 1 day 1.

First-strand cDNA used TRAV- and TRBV-specific primers, covering alpha and beta chains. The authors amplified TCRs for 20 PCR cycles with a constant-region primer and a V-primer adapter. A single record per CDR3 protein comes from TCRdb applying MiXCR to the reads. This table has approximately 84,000 distinct CDR3 sequences, around 17% appearing once. This CDR3 contains 13 residues. Trimming took off 7 bases at V and 0 bases at J, with 7 bases between the two ends. Germline CDR1 is LNHDA and CDR2 is SQIVND (reference sequence). Time point meaning: after trial treatment. Treatment described: LDRT plus nivolumab, ipilimumab, low-dose cyclophosphamide and aspirin (RACIN trial). It was nivolumab, ipilimumab, aspirin, low-dose cyclophosphamide and low-dose radiotherapy that donors received. This clonotype was seen repeatedly, ten times or more.

The source is a male donor with prostate cancer. Specimen: PBMCs, collected after low-dose radiotherapy plus immunotherapy. This chain links TRBV19 with TRBJ2-4, with D perhaps TRBD2 (5 bases). The CDR3 DNA is TGTGCCAGTAAGCGGCTAGCCAAAAACATTCAGTACTTC. Amino acids: CASKRLAKNIQYF.